The 28 T cell receptor beta chains given below trace back to one sample, sequenced in a study of shared clonotypes between healthy human individuals. Sequencing was performed with immunoSEQ multiplex PCR; in TCRdb, only in-frame clones are kept and a portion is missing. The sample holds about 490,000 clones, about 82% seen once. Source material: PBMCs. Receptor source: a middle-aged woman in good health. Some clones in this sample may be carry-over from other donors' samples.

This clone was detected once. The chain links TRBV28 to TRBJ2-5; 7 nucleotides align to TRBD1. This CDR3 contains 13 residues. J lost 3 bases, V lost 6 bases, and 4 bases had no gene match. CDR1 MDHEN and CDR2 SYDVKM come from the germline V gene. The CDR3 DNA reads as TGTGCCAGCAGAGAGACAGGGAAAGAGACCCAGTACTTC. Its protein product is CASRETGKETQYF.

This clone was counted once. At one boundary the junction diverges from the germline segment, which might be a read error. This chain uses TRBV5-3 with TRBJ2-5; D is possibly TRBD2 (5 bases). TRBV5-3 falls under the ORF class, with uncertain function. CDR3 length: 12 residues. In DNA, the CDR3 is TGTGCCAGCAGCTTAGCGATCGAGACCCAGTACTTC. It yields the protein CASSLAIETQYF.

The rearrangement uses TRBV19 and TRBJ1-5, with 11 bases matching TRBD1. Germline values: CDR1 LNHDA, CDR2 SQIVND (reference sequence). CDR3 length: 15 residues. Germline trimming cut 1 base from V and 9 bases from J; bases unmatched to any gene: 5. As DNA, the CDR3 is TGTGCCAGTAGTATAGTCCGGGACAGGGGGTCGCCCCAGCATTTT. It encodes CASSIVRDRGSPQHF.

This clone has just a few counts. V gene TRBV27 combines with J gene TRBJ2-3; no clear D. Trimming took 3 bases from V and 2 from J, leaving 9 bases between them. This CDR3 region has 14 residues. In germline, CDR1 is MNHEY, CDR2 SMNVEV (reference sequence). The CDR3, as DNA: TGTGCCAGCAGTTTTATCGCGTTCACAGATACGCAGTATTTT. Translated: CASSFIAFTDTQYF.

In its sample, this clone was seen a few times. The CDR3: CASSFGTQNTEAFF. The CDR3 DNA reads TGTGCCAGCAGTTTCGGGACACAGAACACTGAAGCTTTCTTT. The chain couples TRBV2 to TRBJ1-1, with D possibly being TRBD1 (6 bases). Germline CDR1 reads SNHLY; CDR2 reads FYNNEI. CDR3 length: 14 amino acids. The V and J ends lost 5 bases and 1 base respectively, with 11 bases between them.

This clone was seen a handful of times. The chain is built from TRBV14 and TRBJ2-7; 8 nucleotides line up with TRBD2. J was trimmed by 0 bases and V by 4 bases; bases with no gene match: 8. The length of the CDR3 is 16 residues. Per germline, CDR1 SGHDN and CDR2 FVKESK. CDR3 in amino acids: CASSRPSGRSSYEQYF. The CDR3 DNA is TGTGCCAGCAGCCGTCCAAGCGGGAGAAGCTCCTACGAGCAGTACTTC.

The V gene is TRBV18, the J gene TRBJ2-1, with TRBD2 matching 13 bases. Germline V gene data show CDR1 as KGHSH and CDR2 as LQKENI. Unmatched junction bases numbered 2, after V lost 0 bases and J lost 6 bases. The CDR3 spans 16 residues. The CDR3 DNA reads TGTGCCAGCTCACCACCAGGACTAGCGGGAGCCAATGAGCAGTTCTTC. The encoded protein is CASSPPGLAGANEQFF.

V and J are TRBV6-1 and TRBJ2-5; D possibly matches TRBD1 or TRBD2 (5 bases each). Germline CDR1 MNHNS, CDR2 SASEGT. The CDR3 is 13 amino acids. V dropped 5 bases and J dropped 7 bases, with 14 bases sitting between them. The CDR3 sequence is CASSPGGIGTQYF. The CDR3 DNA follows: TGTGCCAGCAGTCCTGGGGGAATTGGGACCCAGTACTTC.

For this clone: A far larger clone is one nucleotide away, so this likely arose from a read error. The chain is built from TRBV30 and TRBJ1-1, with D possibly matching TRBD1 (6 bases). The CDR3 is 13 amino acids. CDR1 and CDR2 from the germline V gene are GTSNPN and SVGIG (reference sequence). The CDR3 protein is CAWSRTAGTAAFF. The CDR3, as DNA: TGTGCCTGGTCCCGGACAGCTGGGACTGCAGCTTTCTTT.

The rearrangement links TRBV6-4 to TRBJ2-2, with a possible D match to TRBD1 (6 bases). Germline-derived CDR1 and CDR2 are MRHNA and SNTAGT. V lost 4 bases and J 4 bases, leaving 13 bases between the germline ends. The CDR3 length is 15 residues. The DNA for the CDR3 is TGTGCCAGCAGTGTTGAGGGGGAAGGCACCGGGGAGCTGTTTTTT. Translating gives CASSVEGEGTGELFF.

On this clone itself: The same CDR3 is also encoded by other DNA sequences in this sample. The CDR3 bases are TGTGCCTGGGCGATCCCGGGACTAGTGTCCTACGAGCAGTACTTC. This codes for CAWAIPGLVSYEQYF. V and J are TRBV30 and TRBJ2-7; 8 bases match TRBD2. The V gene end was trimmed by 5 bases and the J gene end by 1 base; junction bases not matched to a gene: 10. This CDR3 contains 15 residues. Germline V gene lookup returns CDR1 GTSNPN and CDR2 SVGIG (reference sequence).

This clone has a handful of counts. The CDR3 sequence: CASSTAAGLFRADAYEQYF. In DNA form, the CDR3 reads TGTGCCAGCAGCACCGCGGCAGGGCTCTTCCGAGCGGATGCCTACGAGCAGTACTTC. The chain links TRBV4-2 to TRBJ2-7; D might be TRBD1 or TRBD2, each matching 5 bases. The CDR3 is 19 residues long. Per germline, CDR1 LGHNA and CDR2 YNFKEQ. V lost 5 bases to trimming and J lost 2 bases, with 28 bases between them.

A remark on this clone: A much larger clone differs from this one at a single base, so this may be a read error. The sample has other DNA sequences that encode this CDR3 too. For the CDR3, the DNA is TGTGCCAGCAGTTTTAAGGTAGCGGGCCTCTTAGAGCAGTACTTC. It specifies CASSFKVAGLLEQYF. The chain recombines TRBV27 with TRBJ2-7; 7 nucleotides line up with TRBD2. The CDR3 covers 15 residues. CDR1 MNHEY and CDR2 SMNVEV come from the germline V gene (reference sequence). V dropped 3 bases and J dropped 7; count of bases not matched to a gene: 12.

The rearrangement links TRBV5-1 to TRBJ2-3; D uncertain. V was shortened by 1 base and J by 4 bases, with 7 bases between the two germline ends. The CDR3 loop spans 13 amino acids. Germline V gene data show CDR1 as SGHRS and CDR2 as YFSETQ. CDR3 DNA sequence: TGCGCCAGCAGCTTGCAGGCCCCAGATACGCAGTATTTT. As protein: CASSLQAPDTQYF.

This chain links TRBV6-5 with TRBJ1-1; no clear D gene. Trimming cost V 0 bases and J 1 base, with 6 bases left between them. This CDR3 is 14 amino acids long. The germline CDR1 and CDR2 sequences are MNHEY and SVGAGI. CDR3 DNA sequence: TGTGCCAGCAGTTACTCGATCCAGAACACTGAAGCTTTCTTT. It codes for CASSYSIQNTEAFF.

This chain connects TRBV5-5 to TRBJ2-1; 14 nucleotides match TRBD2. V trimming: 0 bases; J trimming: 6 bases; junction bases outside the gene matches: 2. This CDR3 has 16 residues. Germline V gene data show CDR1 as SGHKS and CDR2 as YYEKEE (reference sequence). As DNA, the CDR3 is TGTGCCAGCAGCTTGGGACTAGCGGGAGGGATCAATGAGCAGTTCTTC. Translation: CASSLGLAGGINEQFF. Variable domain in full (rest from reference TRBV5-5 and TRBJ2-1): DAGVTQSPTHLIKTRGQQVTLRCSPISGHKSVSWYQQVLGQGPQFIFQYYEKEERGRGNFPDRFSARQFPNYSSELNVNALLLGDSALYLCASSLGLAGGINEQFFGPGTRLTVL.

This clone was observed once. The chain carries TRBV18 and TRBJ2-2; 7 bases match TRBD2. The J segment lost 2 bases and the V segment lost 0 bases, leaving 6 bases of the junction unmatched. The CDR3 extends over 17 amino acids. Germline V gene data show CDR1 as KGHSH and CDR2 as LQKENI. The CDR3 sequence: CASSPPKVAGNTGELFF. The CDR3 bases are TGTGCCAGCTCACCACCGAAGGTAGCGGGTAACACCGGGGAGCTGTTTTTT.

This CDR3 reads CASSEPTTSGRTGVYEQFF. CDR3 DNA sequence: TGCGCCAGCAGTGAGCCGACCACTAGCGGGAGGACTGGAGTATATGAGCAGTTCTTC. This rearrangement joins TRBV10-2 to TRBJ2-1, with 12 bases fitting TRBD2. V was pared by 2 bases and J by 8 bases, with 16 bases of the junction left unmatched. CDR3 size: 19 residues. Per the germline V gene, CDR1 is WSHSY and CDR2 is SAAADI.

This chain uses TRBV19 with TRBJ2-1, with 7 bases aligning to TRBD2. Trimming cost V 8 bases and J 1 base; bases outside gene matches: 2. The V gene's germline CDR1 is LNHDA and CDR2 SQIVND (reference sequence). The length of the CDR3 is 13 residues. Here the CDR3 reads CASAGASYNEQFF. The DNA of the CDR3 is TGTGCCAGTGCGGGAGCGTCCTACAATGAGCAGTTCTTC.

In this sample, this clone turned up a few times. Other DNA variants within this sample encode the same CDR3. The chain combines TRBV5-1 with TRBJ2-7; 7 bases agree with TRBD1. CDR1 SGHRS and CDR2 YFSETQ come from the germline V gene. The V segment lost 4 bases and the J segment 2 bases; nucleotides outside the gene matches: 3. The CDR3 sequence is 13 residues long. CDR3: CASSPGTAYEQYF. The CDR3 DNA sequence: TGCGCCAGCAGCCCTGGGACAGCCTACGAGCAGTACTTC.

The rearrangement uses TRBV5-6 and TRBJ2-7, with D maybe TRBD1 (5 bases). There are 16 residues in the CDR3. The germline V gene encodes CDR1 SGHDT and CDR2 YYEEEE. V was trimmed by 1 base and J by 3 bases, leaving 17 bases between them. CDR3 sequence: CASSLSSMGLIYEQYF. CDR3 coding DNA: TGTGCCAGCAGCTTGTCATCCATGGGGCTGATCTACGAGCAGTACTTC.

This clone was found many times. This chain joins TRBV9 and TRBJ2-7, with D possibly matching TRBD1 (6 bases). The V end lost 3 bases, the J end lost 2 bases, and 15 bases lay between the germline ends. Germline CDR1 SGDLS, CDR2 YYNGEE. CDR3 size: 15 residues. In DNA form, the CDR3 reads TGTGCCAGCAGCGCCCAACAGGGACCAACCTACGAGCAGTACTTC. This codes for CASSAQQGPTYEQYF.

The V and J genes are TRBV27 and TRBJ2-7; TRBD2 might be the D (5 bases). This CDR3 spans 14 amino acids. Trimming removed 6 bases at V and 0 bases at J, with 12 bases between. Germline V gives CDR1 MNHEY, CDR2 SMNVEV (reference sequence). The CDR3 reads CASSRLDFSYEQYF. The CDR3 DNA is TGTGCCAGCAGCCGATTGGACTTCTCCTACGAGCAGTACTTC.

The chain uses TRBV7-3 and TRBJ1-5; 10 bases are shared with TRBD1. V was pared by 4 bases and J by 4 bases, with 4 bases of the junction left unmatched. Germline V lookup: CDR1 SGHTA, CDR2 FQGTGA. CDR3 length equals 15 residues. The CDR3 bases are TGTGCCAGCAGCTCGACAGGGGGCGAGAATCAGCCCCAGCATTTT. It specifies CASSSTGGENQPQHF.

The V call is TRBV29-1, the J call TRBJ2-5; weak D call: TRBD2 (6 bases). CDR1 is SQVTM and CDR2 is ANQGSEA in the germline V gene. The CDR3 is 16 amino acids. The V and J ends lost 1 base and 0 bases respectively, with 15 bases between them. CDR3 sequence reads: CSVEGGSGGYQETQYF. In nucleotides, the CDR3 is TGCAGCGTTGAAGGGGGAAGCGGAGGGTACCAAGAGACCCAGTACTTC.

J is TRBJ1-2 and V is TRBV29-1; 7 bases are a match to TRBD1. Germline trimming cut 6 bases from V and 4 bases from J; bases unmatched to any gene: 5. This CDR3 comprises 12 residues. Germline lookup yields CDR1 SQVTM and CDR2 ANQGSEA. The CDR3 sequence: CSVTGTVYGYTF. The DNA for the CDR3 is TGCAGCGTAACCGGGACAGTCTATGGCTACACCTTC.

In this sample, this clone turned up a few times. The CDR3 nucleotides read TGTGCCAGCAGCTCCCCCGGGGGCTATAGCAATCAGCCCCAGCATTTT. As protein: CASSSPGGYSNQPQHF. This rearrangement joins TRBV5-8 to TRBJ1-5; D may be TRBD1 (6 bases). Germline lookup yields CDR1 SGHTS and CDR2 YDEGEE. V shed 3 bases and J shed 0 bases, with 13 bases lying between them. The CDR3 spans 16 residues.

Only one count was recorded for this clone. At one of its ends the junction is not consistent with the germline gene, which may arise from a read error. This sequence joins TRBV7-7 and TRBJ2-1; D might be TRBD1 or TRBD2, each matching 5 bases. CDR3 size: 13 residues. CDR1 is SSHAT and CDR2 is FNYEAQ in the germline V gene (reference sequence). CDR3 sequence: CASSQYAGGEQFF. In DNA, the CDR3 is TGTGCTAGCAGCCAGTACGCTGGGGGTGAGCAGTTCTTC.